This TCR beta chain was sequenced in a study of CD8 T cells in Susac syndrome. The RNA, about 0.45 to 1 ug, was put through reverse transcription using random hexamers. In TCRdb, the immunoSEQ multiplex PCR reads were re-called with MiXCR into one record per CDR3 protein. The sample yields 120,000 or so distinct CDR3 sequences, 85% to 95% seen once. The CDR3 consists of 14 residues. J gave up 8 bases and V 2 bases, and 8 bases lay outside the gene matches. The germline CDR1 and CDR2 sequences are SGHRS and YFSETQ. It was treatment-naive patients with stable or active relapsing-remitting disease who made up the multiple sclerosis controls.

Source material: CD4+ T cells from PBMCs. The TCR originated in a human donor with multiple sclerosis. The chain joins TRBV5-1 to TRBJ1-2; TRBD1 aligns across 8 bases. CDR3 in amino acids: CASSFGQGAGGYTF. In DNA, the CDR3 is TGCGCCAGCAGCTTTGGACAGGGTGCGGGCGGCTACACCTTC.